This T cell receptor (beta chain) originates from a study of Ad26.COV2.S vaccination and SARS-CoV-2 variants. Broader study findings: People who got the vaccine or the placebo had similar non-spike TCR breadth. The analyses of TCR breadth and depth may have understated the size of total T cell responses.

About this clone itself: Its target is unknown.

TCRdb keeps only in-frame clones here, not all; method: immunoSEQ multiplex PCR. Of 300,000 to 400,000 clones in the sample, under 95% were seen once. Trimming cost V 6 bases and J 0 bases; bases outside gene matches: 3. Germline V lookup: CDR1 MNHEY, CDR2 SVGAGI. This CDR3 region has 15 residues. This sequence was found in a human donor who had recovered from COVID-19. The chain recombines TRBV6-5 with TRBJ2-3; 10 bases are a match to TRBD2. Specimen: peripheral blood, collected after recovery from COVID-19. The CDR3 DNA is TGTGCCAGCAGGGGACTAGCGCCTAGCACAGATACGCAGTATTTT. Residues: CASRGLAPSTDTQYF.